The 12 T cell receptor beta chains below were found in one sample sequenced in a study of blood T cell repertoires in COVID-19 (dated by TCRdb to 2020 to 2022). Receptor amplification or capture employed the immunoSEQ multiplex PCR assay. This immuneACCESS table, as held by TCRdb, lists in-frame sequences with V and J called but not all clones. Of the missing ones, under half trace to an unresolved V gene in checked studies; the others have no known cause. The sample records about 260,000 clones, less than 90% of which are singletons. Jointly, the top ten make up roughly 4% of the sample. Specimen: peripheral blood. The receptors originated from a man between 60 and 75 years old who had recovered from COVID-19.

The rearrangement links TRBV5-1 to TRBJ2-1, with 12 positions matching TRBD2. Germline trimming cut 1 base from V and 3 bases from J; bases unmatched to any gene: 8. The CDR3 length is 18 residues. Per the germline V gene, CDR1 is SGHRS and CDR2 is YFSETQ. The CDR3 sequence is CASSLTLAGGLNYNEQFF. CDR3 DNA: TGCGCCAGCAGCTTGACCCTAGCGGGGGGGCTGAACTACAATGAGCAGTTCTTC. The variable domain in full, with the rest retrieved from reference TRBV5-1 and TRBJ2-1, is KAGVTQTPRYLIKTRGQQVTLSCSPISGHRSVSWYQQTPGQGLQFLFEYFSETQRNKGNFPGRFSGRQFSNSRSEMNVSTLELGDSALYLCASSLTLAGGLNYNEQFFGPGTRLTVL.

The chain links TRBV27 to TRBJ1-6; D is undetermined. The ends were cut back, 8 bases at V and 5 bases at J, with 10 bases in the middle. The CDR3 is made up of 13 amino acids. The germline CDR1 and CDR2 sequences are MNHEY and SMNVEV (reference sequence). CDR3 region: CASGSPNNSPLHF. CDR3 nucleotide sequence: TGTGCCAGCGGTTCCCCCAATAATTCACCCCTCCACTTT.

The chain combines TRBV4-2 with TRBJ1-1, with 10 bases lining up with TRBD1. V was clipped by 3 bases and J by 6 bases; unmatched bases: 7. Germline assignment: CDR1 LGHNA and CDR2 YNFKEQ. There are 15 residues in the CDR3. The CDR3 loop reads CASSQSTGGIAEAFF. DNA of the CDR3: TGTGCCAGCAGCCAGTCGACAGGGGGCATCGCTGAAGCTTTCTTT.

In DNA, the CDR3 is TGTGCCAGCAGTGAGACAGGGAACTATGGCTACACCTTC. This sequence encodes CASSETGNYGYTF. The chain has TRBV6-1 and TRBJ1-2, with 7 positions matching TRBD1. The CDR3 is 13 amino acids. J gave up 2 bases and V 3 bases, and 0 bases lay outside the gene matches. Germline V gene sequence: CDR1 MNHNS, CDR2 SASEGT.

J is TRBJ2-7 and V is TRBV6-5, with D maybe TRBD1 (6 bases). V was trimmed by 6 bases and J by 7 bases, leaving 19 bases between them. Germline CDR1 reads MNHEY; CDR2 reads SVGAGI. CDR3 length: 14 residues. CDR3 DNA sequence: TGTGCCAGCAGATTCGACAGGCCCCGACGGGAGCAGTACTTC. As protein: CASRFDRPRREQYF.

This clone appeared a few times. V gene TRBV12-5 combines with J gene TRBJ2-2; 8 bases line up with TRBD1. This CDR3 is built from 15 residues. Germline CDR1 is LGHNT and CDR2 is FRNRAP. V shed 4 bases and J 5 bases; nucleotides not matched to a gene: 6. The CDR3 here is CASGSVGQETGELFF. DNA for the CDR3: TGTGCTAGTGGTTCCGTGGGACAGGAAACCGGGGAGCTGTTTTTT.

The gene calls are TRBV7-6 and TRBJ1-1; D gene ambiguous. V was clipped by 2 bases and J by 5 bases, with 24 bases between them. Germline V gene data show CDR1 as SGHVS and CDR2 as FNYEAQ. The CDR3 consists of 18 residues. This chain's CDR3 is CASSLTDVSVGRGTEAFF. The CDR3 nucleotides are TGTGCCAGCAGCTTAACCGATGTATCAGTAGGCCGAGGAACTGAAGCTTTCTTT.

This chain joins TRBV2 and TRBJ1-2; 8 bases are a match to TRBD1. This CDR3 region has 14 residues. The germline gives CDR1 SNHLY, CDR2 FYNNEI. J lost 8 bases, V lost 4 bases, and 9 bases had no gene match. CDR3: CASSVVQGEGGYTF. The CDR3 region has the DNA TGTGCCAGCAGTGTAGTACAGGGGGAAGGGGGCTACACCTTC.

The V call is TRBV12-3 or TRBV12-4, the J call TRBJ1-1; D possibly corresponds to TRBD1 (6 bases). This CDR3 is built from 11 residues. V was cut by 5 bases and J by 8 bases, with 9 bases left in between. This CDR3 is CASSTGWEAFF. CDR3 nucleotides: TGTGCCAGCAGTACAGGGTGGGAAGCTTTCTTT.

The rearrangement uses TRBV5-6 and TRBJ2-7; 9 nucleotides agree with TRBD1. With V trimmed by 5 bases and J by 3 bases, 3 bases remained unmatched. The CDR3 contains 13 residues. CDR1 and CDR2 (germline): SGHDT, YYEEEE. The CDR3 nucleotides read TGTGCCAGCAGTCGGACAGGGGTCTACGAGCAGTACTTC. Translation: CASSRTGVYEQYF.

The rearrangement joins TRBV5-1 to TRBJ2-2, with D perhaps matching TRBD1 (8 bases). This CDR3 is 16 amino acids long. From germline, CDR1 is SGHRS and CDR2 YFSETQ. Trimming left V 4 bases short and J 2 bases short, with 15 bases between. The chain's CDR3 is CASSKNRGGNTGELFF. The DNA of the CDR3 is TGCGCCAGCAGCAAAAACAGGGGGGGTAACACCGGGGAGCTGTTTTTT.

This clone was seen a single time. The chain recombines TRBV4-1 with TRBJ1-3; D gene uncertain. CDR1 and CDR2 (germline): MGHRA, YSYEKL. V lost 6 bases and J lost 5, with 17 bases in between. There are 15 residues in the CDR3. CDR3 region: CASRKDGGLRNTIYF. The CDR3 bases are TGCGCCAGCAGAAAGGACGGAGGACTTCGAAACACCATATATTTT.